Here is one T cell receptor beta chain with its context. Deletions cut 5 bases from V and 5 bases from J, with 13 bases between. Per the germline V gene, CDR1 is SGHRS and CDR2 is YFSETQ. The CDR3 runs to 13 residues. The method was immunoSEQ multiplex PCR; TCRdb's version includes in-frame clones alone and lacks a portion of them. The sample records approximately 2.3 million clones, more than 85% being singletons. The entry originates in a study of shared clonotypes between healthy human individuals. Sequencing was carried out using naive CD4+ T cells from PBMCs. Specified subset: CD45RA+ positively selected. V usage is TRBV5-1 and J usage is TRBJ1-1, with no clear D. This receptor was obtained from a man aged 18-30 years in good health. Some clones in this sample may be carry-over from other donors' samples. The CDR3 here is CASREDLGTEAFF. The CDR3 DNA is TGCGCCAGCAGAGAGGATTTGGGGACTGAAGCTTTCTTT.